These 27 T cell receptor beta chains were sequenced from one sample in a study of CD8 T cells in Susac syndrome. With random hexamers, 0.5 to 1 ug RNA was reverse transcribed. TCRdb reprocessed the immunoSEQ multiplex PCR reads via MiXCR and lists one record per CDR3 protein. The sample lists under 350,000 distinct CDR3 sequences, about 92% occurring once. The sequenced sample was CD4+ T cells from PBMCs. The source of these receptors is a human donor with multiple sclerosis.

The chain recombines TRBV5-1 with TRBJ1-1; TRBD1 aligns across 7 bases. CDR1 SGHRS and CDR2 YFSETQ come from the germline V gene. The V gene end was trimmed by 4 bases and the J gene end by 3 bases; junction bases not matched to a gene: 6. The CDR3 length is 14 residues. The CDR3 DNA follows: TGCGCCAGCAGCGCGGACAGGCTGTACACTGAAGCTTTCTTT. Amino acid sequence: CASSADRLYTEAFF. The whole variable domain, filled in from reference TRBV5-1 and TRBJ1-1, reads KAGVTQTPRYLIKTRGQQVTLSCSPISGHRSVSWYQQTPGQGLQFLFEYFSETQRNKGNFPGRFSGRQFSNSRSEMNVSTLELGDSALYLCASSADRLYTEAFFGQGTRLTVV.

In regard to this clonotype: A read error is likely, as this CDR3 ends without the conserved phenylalanine or tryptophan. J is TRBJ1-1 and V is TRBV29-1; perhaps TRBD1 as D (5 bases). CDR1 and CDR2 (germline): SQVTM, ANQGSEA. Trimming took 4 bases from V and 4 from J, leaving 7 bases between them. The CDR3 is made up of 11 amino acids. This chain's CDR3 is CSVGGGTEAFS. DNA of the CDR3: TGCAGCGTTGGGGGGGGCACTGAAGCTTTCTCT.

This chain connects TRBV12-3 or TRBV12-4 to TRBJ2-4; possibly TRBD1 for D (6 bases). The CDR3 runs 13 residues. V gave up 1 base and J gave up 8 bases, with 9 bases separating them. The DNA of the CDR3 is TGTGCCAGCAGTTTAGACTCAGGGGACATTCAGTACTTC. It translates to CASSLDSGDIQYF.

The rearrangement uses TRBV20-1 and TRBJ1-1; TRBD1 is a possible D gene (6 bases). Germline assignment: CDR1 DFQATT and CDR2 SNEGSKA (reference sequence). The CDR3 is made up of 15 amino acids. V was cut by 0 bases and J by 2 bases, with 13 bases left in between. The CDR3 sequence: CSARDAGGLNTEAFF. Here the CDR3 DNA reads TGCAGTGCTAGAGATGCGGGGGGCTTAAACACTGAAGCTTTCTTT.

The chain recombines TRBV11-2 with TRBJ2-7, with TRBD2 identical over 10 bases. The V gene end was trimmed by 5 bases and the J gene end by 3 bases; junction bases not matched to a gene: 10. There are 16 residues in the CDR3. Germline-derived CDR1 and CDR2 are SGHAT and FQNNGV. The CDR3 spells CASSRGASGRVYEQYF. In DNA form, the CDR3 reads TGTGCCAGCAGCCGAGGGGCTAGCGGGAGAGTCTACGAGCAGTACTTC.

This clonotype showed up just once. The rearrangement uses TRBV20-1 and TRBJ2-7; TRBD1 matches 8 bases. The CDR3 has 15 amino acids. Trimming took 0 bases from V and 0 from J; bases not matched to a gene: 4. Germline assignment: CDR1 DFQATT and CDR2 SNEGSKA (reference sequence). The CDR3 bases are TGCAGTGCTAGAGAGGACAGGGTCAGCTCCTACGAGCAGTACTTC. It specifies CSAREDRVSSYEQYF.

This clonotype was recorded once. The chain has TRBV28 and TRBJ1-2; tentatively, D is TRBD1 (5 bases). This CDR3 comprises 13 residues. V was clipped by 7 bases and J by 4 bases, with 13 bases between them. Germline V gives CDR1 MDHEN, CDR2 SYDVKM. The CDR3 DNA reads TGTGCCAGCACCCAGGGAACCCCCTATGGCTACACCTTC. Protein sequence: CASTQGTPYGYTF.

The chain joins TRBV7-2 to TRBJ1-4; D is ambiguous. This CDR3 contains 10 residues. CDR1 and CDR2 from the germline V gene are SGHTA and FQGNSA. V was trimmed by 8 bases and J by 6 bases, leaving 4 bases between them. The CDR3 region is CASGDEKLFF. The CDR3 nucleotides read TGTGCCAGCGGGGATGAAAAACTGTTTTTT. The whole variable domain, remainder taken from reference TRBV7-2 and TRBJ1-4, is GAGVSQSPSNKVTEKGKDVELRCDPISGHTALYWYRQSLGQGLEFLIYFQGNSAPDKSGLPSDRFSAERTGGSVSTLTIQRTQQEDSAVYLCASGDEKLFFGSGTQLSVL.

Here the CDR3 DNA reads TGTGCCAGCAGCTTTGTGGGGGAAGGAGCTTTCTTT. Translated, it gives CASSFVGEGAFF. V and J are TRBV7-9 and TRBJ1-1; TRBD1 is a possible D gene (5 bases). The V and J ends lost 3 bases and 10 bases respectively, with 12 bases between them. Per the germline V gene, CDR1 is SEHNR and CDR2 is FQNEAQ (reference sequence). This CDR3 has 12 residues.

CDR3 coding DNA: TGTGCCAGCAGTGAATACGACTATGGCTACACCTTC. Protein product: CASSEYDYGYTF. The chain is built from TRBV2 and TRBJ1-2; D is ambiguous. The germline V and J ends were trimmed by 2 bases and 3 bases, with 4 bases remaining between them. The CDR3 contains 12 residues. CDR1 is SNHLY, CDR2 FYNNEI, per germline.

The rearrangement joins TRBV10-3 to TRBJ2-5; no definite D call. From germline, CDR1 is ENHRY and CDR2 SYGVKD. The V and J ends lost 3 bases and 3 bases respectively, with 8 bases between them. The CDR3 runs 13 residues. The CDR3 sequence is CAISEDGEETQYF. The DNA of the CDR3 is TGTGCCATCAGTGAAGATGGAGAAGAGACCCAGTACTTC.

CDR3: CASSHRSNREGEETQYF. The DNA of the CDR3 is TGTGCCAGCAGCCACAGGTCGAACAGGGAAGGGGAAGAGACCCAGTACTTC. The rearrangement links TRBV21-1 to TRBJ2-5; the DNA was not used to check the table's D call, TRBD1. TRBV21-1 is marked as a pseudogene. The CDR3 is made up of 17 amino acids.

The chain couples TRBV7-2 to TRBJ2-5; tentatively, D is TRBD1 or TRBD2 (5 bases each). The CDR3 extends over 14 amino acids. CDR1 and CDR2 from the germline V gene are SGHTA and FQGNSA. V lost 5 bases and J 2 bases, leaving 12 bases between the germline ends. CDR3 in DNA: TGTGCCAGCAGCAGGGACGTATTGCAAGAGACCCAGTACTTC. This gives the protein CASSRDVLQETQYF.

The chain recombines TRBV12-3 or TRBV12-4 with TRBJ1-5; unclear D gene. The CDR3 covers 14 residues. The V and J ends lost 6 bases and 7 bases respectively, with 16 bases between them. CDR3 protein: CASSRRVFRQPQHF. The CDR3, as DNA: TGTGCCAGCAGCAGGCGCGTGTTTAGGCAGCCCCAGCATTTT.

The V and J genes are TRBV6-1 and TRBJ2-5, with D possibly called TRBD1 or TRBD2 (6 bases each). Between the trimmed V and J ends, which lost 10 bases and 2 bases, there was a span of 14 bases. The V gene's germline CDR1 is MNHNS and CDR2 SASEGT. This CDR3 comprises 13 residues. The CDR3 region is CATRRGGQETQYF. In nucleotides, the CDR3 is TGTGCCACCCGTCGAGGGGGGCAAGAGACCCAGTACTTC.

The chain employs TRBV10-3 and TRBJ2-1; TRBD2 agrees at 7 bases. There are 14 residues in the CDR3. Germline CDR1 and CDR2: ENHRY and SYGVKD. V lost 4 bases to trimming and J lost 8 bases; unmatched junction nucleotides: 8. In nucleotides, the CDR3 is TGTGCCATCAGTGTAGAGACTAGCCGTGATGAGCAGTTCTTC. Translation: CAISVETSRDEQFF.

This chain joins TRBV27 and TRBJ1-1; possible D gene TRBD1, 5 bases. Trimming took off 7 bases at V and 2 bases at J, with 17 bases between the two ends. The CDR3 consists of 15 residues. Germline V gene data show CDR1 as MNHEY and CDR2 as SMNVEV (reference sequence). The chain's CDR3 is CASIARVLSNTEAFF. The CDR3 nucleotides read TGTGCCAGCATCGCCAGGGTTTTGAGTAACACTGAAGCTTTCTTT.

The chain uses TRBV5-4 and TRBJ2-1; D is perhaps TRBD2 (5 bases). CDR1 and CDR2 (germline): SGHNT, YYREEE (reference sequence). V lost 0 bases to trimming and J lost 15 bases, with 16 bases between them. CDR3 length equals 13 residues. CDR3 bases: TGTGCCAGCAGCTTGGCCCGGACTCCGCGGTCGTTCTTC. Translating gives CASSLARTPRSFF.

CDR3 DNA sequence: TGTGCCAGCAGCTTTGGGCGGCAGGGGCACAATGAGCAGTTCTTC. Protein sequence: CASSFGRQGHNEQFF. The rearrangement uses TRBV7-2 and TRBJ2-1, with TRBD1 as a possible D gene (6 bases). The germline V gene encodes CDR1 SGHTA and CDR2 FQGNSA. V was clipped by 3 bases and J by 5 bases, with 14 bases between them. This CDR3 comprises 15 residues.

The CDR3 coding sequence is TGCGCCAGCAGCTTGACAGGATGGGGGGCGAGAGAGACCCAGTACTTC. Protein: CASSLTGWGARETQYF. The chain is built from TRBV5-1 and TRBJ2-5; D might be TRBD1 or TRBD2, each matching 6 bases. Germline V gene data show CDR1 as SGHRS and CDR2 as YFSETQ. This CDR3 contains 16 residues. V was pared by 1 base and J by 4 bases, with 17 bases between.

The chain carries TRBV6-6 and TRBJ2-7; 13 bases fit TRBD2. V trimming: 5 bases; J trimming: 5 bases; junction bases outside the gene matches: 6. The CDR3 is made up of 15 amino acids. CDR1 and CDR2 from the germline V gene are MNHNY and SVGAGI (reference sequence). The CDR3 region has the DNA TGTGCCAGCAGTCCCTTTGGACTAGCGGGAGACGAGCAGTACTTC. Translating it yields CASSPFGLAGDEQYF.

This chain connects TRBV2 to TRBJ2-2; 7 nucleotides match TRBD2. From germline, CDR1 is SNHLY and CDR2 FYNNEI. After removal of 7 bases from V and 1 base from J, the junction contained 0 bases not matched to a gene. The CDR3 covers 13 residues. The CDR3 nucleotides read TGTGCCAGCAAGCGGGAGAACACCGGGGAGCTGTTTTTT. Translation: CASKRENTGELFF.

V usage is TRBV20-1 and J usage is TRBJ1-1; D gene unclear. V lost 2 bases to trimming and J lost 5 bases, with 12 bases between them. The CDR3 has 13 amino acids. Germline V gene sequence: CDR1 DFQATT, CDR2 SNEGSKA (reference sequence). DNA of the CDR3: TGCAGTGCTAGATACCCCGGCAGTACTGAAGCTTTCTTT. Its translation is CSARYPGSTEAFF.

The rearrangement uses TRBV10-3 and TRBJ2-3; no firm D call. Trimming pared 10 bases from V and 13 bases from J, leaving 18 bases between. The CDR3 sequence is 11 residues long. CDR1 is ENHRY, CDR2 SYGVKD, per germline. The CDR3 nucleotides are TGTGCCACCAAAGGACCGCTTTCTAAGTATTTT. Its translation is CATKGPLSKYF.

This chain connects TRBV19 to TRBJ1-3; the match to TRBD1 covers 7 bases. The V gene end was trimmed by 6 bases and the J gene end by 0 bases; junction bases not matched to a gene: 11. CDR1 LNHDA and CDR2 SQIVND come from the germline V gene (reference sequence). The CDR3 totals 17 residues. This chain's CDR3 is CASRLYRDSFSGNTIYF. CDR3 DNA sequence: TGTGCCAGTAGACTCTACCGGGACAGCTTCTCTGGAAACACCATATATTTT.

This chain connects TRBV7-8 to TRBJ1-2, with TRBD1 matching 7 bases. CDR1 and CDR2 from the germline V gene are SGHVS and FQNEAQ. The ends lost 2 bases at V and 4 bases at J; junction bases unmatched: 10. This CDR3 spans 16 amino acids. CDR3 protein: CASSLRAGTDIYGYTF. The CDR3 DNA reads as TGTGCCAGCAGCTTACGGGCCGGGACAGATATCTATGGCTACACCTTC.

The rearrangement joins TRBV19 to TRBJ1-5; D is possibly TRBD1 (6 bases). Deletions cut 7 bases from V and 3 bases from J, with 16 bases between. This CDR3 contains 15 residues. Germline CDR1 LNHDA, CDR2 SQIVND (reference sequence). The CDR3 loop is CASISRTDLNQPQHF. CDR3 sequence (DNA): TGTGCCAGTATAAGTCGGACAGACCTCAATCAGCCCCAGCATTTT.